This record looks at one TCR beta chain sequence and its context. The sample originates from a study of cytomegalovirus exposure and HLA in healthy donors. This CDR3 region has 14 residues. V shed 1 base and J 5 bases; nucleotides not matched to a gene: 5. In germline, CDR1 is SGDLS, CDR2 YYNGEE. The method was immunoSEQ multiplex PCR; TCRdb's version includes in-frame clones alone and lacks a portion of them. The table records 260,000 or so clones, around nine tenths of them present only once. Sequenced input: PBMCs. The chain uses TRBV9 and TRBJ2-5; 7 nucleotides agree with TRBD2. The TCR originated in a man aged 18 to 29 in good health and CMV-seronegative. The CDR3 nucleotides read TGTGCCAGCAGCGTATGGGGGAGGGACGAGACCCAGTACTTC. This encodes CASSVWGRDETQYF.